The clone carrying this T cell receptor beta chain occurred many times. Its matching antigen is unknown. In the library, each TCR cDNA molecule bore its own unique molecular identifier. TCRdb itself ran the 5' RACE reads through MiXCR, one entry per CDR3 protein. The sample yields approximately 21,000 distinct CDR3 sequences, 4.5% to 5% seen once. Germline CDR1 and CDR2: SGHAT and FQNNGV. V trimming: 1 base; J trimming: 6 bases; junction bases outside the gene matches: 14. The CDR3 spans 18 residues. The sample comes from a study of spatial heterogeneity in lung cancer. The study, taken as a whole, reports: Estimated TCR-seq coverage of tumor T cells was only roughly 7% for alpha chains. For beta chains, the corresponding estimate was about 13%. Mutation counts in tumors were tracked by counts of expanded intratumoral alpha and beta TCRs.

The time point is: sample taken at primary tumor resection. A total of 72 untreated early-stage non-small cell lung cancer patients served as donors. Unsorted tumor, nontumor lung tissue or cryopreserved PBMC supplied the whole RNA. The sequence derives from a male donor with early-stage non-small cell lung cancer. Material: lung tumor tissue, obtained at surgery. V is TRBV11-2 and J is TRBJ2-3; 9 nucleotides match TRBD2. The CDR3 DNA follows: TGTGCCAGCAGCTTAGTGTCCCCCGCGGGGGGGCCGAGGGATACGCAGTATTTT. Protein sequence: CASSLVSPAGGPRDTQYF.